This T cell receptor beta chain appears in the sequencing data of a study of metastatic and nonmetastatic thyroid tumors. Study-level information: The authors compared repertoires across blood and tumor or nodule tissue from malignant and benign thyroid patients. Study results and caveats: Reports indicated that malignant thyroid tumors showed significantly higher TCR beta diversity than benign nodules did, in blood and tumor.

Germline V gene sequence: CDR1 LNHNV, CDR2 YYDKDF (reference sequence). The length of the CDR3 is 12 residues. Trimming removed 11 bases at V and 2 bases at J, with 12 bases between. Per the study methods: Built for papillary thyroid cancer, a distant-metastasis classifier drew on CDR3 differences across clinicopathological groups. With MiXCR, TCRdb reprocessed the PCR reads. These V and J calls rely on TCRdb rather than the paper's analysis. The sample consists of a few thousand clones, about 22% of them appearing once. Ahead of thyroid surgery, no patient had received treatment of any kind. There are many counts of this clone. Its antigen is not known.

This chain links TRBV15 with TRBJ1-1; the D is unclear. This clonotype was obtained from a female donor with papillary thyroid cancer or a benign thyroid nodule (not recorded which). Some clones in this sample may be carry-over from other donors' samples. Source material: tumor tissue. The CDR3 protein is CAVATDNTEAFF. Written as DNA, the CDR3 is TGTGCCGTCGCGACCGACAACACTGAAGCTTTCTTT.